The 22 T cell receptor beta chains below were found in one sample sequenced in a study of PD-1 blockade in classical Hodgkin lymphoma. TCRdb's table, derived via immunoSEQ multiplex PCR, lists solely in-frame clones and lacks some. The sample includes about 21,000 clones, roughly 70% of them seen just once. Every one of the patients relapsed after autologous stem cell transplantation (brentuximab vedotin exposure was variable). The sequences come from peripheral blood mononuclear cells (PBMCs), collected at baseline. The receptors come from a human donor with classical Hodgkin lymphoma.

This rearrangement joins TRBV9 to TRBJ2-3; D is ambiguous. V dropped 3 bases and J dropped 1 base, with 15 bases sitting between them. This CDR3 is 16 amino acids long. Germline CDR1 and CDR2: SGDLS and YYNGEE. CDR3 nucleotide sequence: TGTGCCAGCAGCGCCACCCCTAGTTCGCGCACAGATACGCAGTATTTT. Translation: CASSATPSSRTDTQYF.

Sample share makes this clone medium-sized. V and J are TRBV7-6 and TRBJ2-1; TRBD2 matches at 12 bases. This CDR3 comprises 15 residues. Germline assignment: CDR1 SGHVS and CDR2 FNYEAQ. After removal of 2 bases from V and 8 bases from J, the junction contained 4 bases not matched to a gene. The CDR3 sequence is CASSLQLAGGYEQFF. The CDR3 DNA is TGTGCCAGCAGCTTACAGCTAGCGGGGGGGTATGAGCAGTTCTTC.

The chain is built from TRBV6-5 and TRBJ1-2; no clear D. The V and J ends lost 8 bases and 9 bases respectively, with 16 bases between them. The CDR3 has 12 residues. Germline CDR1 MNHEY, CDR2 SVGAGI. The CDR3 sequence is CASSMAGIRYTF. CDR3 nucleotides: TGTGCCAGCTCTATGGCCGGTATACGCTACACCTTC.

The rearrangement uses TRBV5-1 and TRBJ1-2; TRBD1 matches 7 bases. With V trimmed by 5 bases and J by 6 bases, 7 bases remained unmatched. This CDR3 has 13 amino acids. Germline values: CDR1 SGHRS, CDR2 YFSETQ. The CDR3 nucleotides read TGCGCCAGCAGTTACGGGACAGTAGATGGCTACACCTTC. Translating it yields CASSYGTVDGYTF.

This clone was detected only a few times. The chain combines TRBV28 with TRBJ1-1; D not resolved. The CDR3 is 12 residues long. The germline V gene encodes CDR1 MDHEN and CDR2 SYDVKM. The ends were cut back, 2 bases at V and 5 bases at J, with 6 bases in the middle. The CDR3 DNA follows: TGTGCCAGCAGTTTAGAAACGACTGAAGCTTTCTTT. Its translation is CASSLETTEAFF.

This clone showed up just a few times. The CDR3 loop is CASSPPTGSTDTQYF. Written as DNA, the CDR3 is TGTGCCAGCTCACCACCGACCGGGAGCACAGATACGCAGTATTTT. The V call is TRBV18, the J call TRBJ2-3; D unresolved. CDR3 size: 15 residues. In germline, CDR1 is KGHSH, CDR2 LQKENI. V lost 0 bases and J 0 bases, leaving 7 bases between the germline ends.

This CDR3 reads CASSLDRNQPQHF. CDR3 DNA: TGTGCCAGCAGCCTAGACAGGAATCAGCCCCAGCATTTT. The V call is TRBV7-2, the J call TRBJ1-5, with D maybe TRBD1 (6 bases). The V gene lost 5 bases and the J gene lost 4 bases, with 9 bases spanning the gap. The CDR3 sequence is 13 residues long. Germline-derived CDR1 and CDR2 are SGHTA and FQGNSA.

The V and J genes are TRBV29-1 and TRBJ1-2; TRBD1 matches 9 bases. J gave up 6 bases and V 7 bases, and 6 bases lay outside the gene matches. This CDR3 has 12 residues. Germline V CDR1 and CDR2: SQVTM, ANQGSEA. CDR3 sequence: CSAGQGQDGYTF. In DNA form, the CDR3 reads TGCAGCGCGGGACAGGGTCAGGATGGCTACACCTTC.

This clone has just a few counts. This chain joins TRBV25-1 and TRBJ1-1; D possibly corresponds to TRBD1 (6 bases). V was pared by 4 bases and J by 5 bases, with 14 bases between. Per germline, CDR1 MGHDK and CDR2 SYGVNS. This CDR3 region has 14 residues. The CDR3 DNA reads as TGTGCCAGCAGTGCCGTGGGAGGGGGGACTGAAGCTTTCTTT. It codes for CASSAVGGGTEAFF. Full variable domain (rest looked up from reference TRBV25-1 and TRBJ1-1): EADIYQTPRYLVIGTGKKITLECSQTMGHDKMYWYQQDPGMELHLIHYSYGVNSTEKGDLSSESTVSRIRTEHFPLTLESARPSHTSQYLCASSAVGGGTEAFFGQGTRLTVV.

V and J are TRBV7-6 and TRBJ1-3; D uncertain. V was pared by 5 bases and J by 4 bases, with 15 bases between. The CDR3 contains 15 residues. The germline V gene encodes CDR1 SGHVS and CDR2 FNYEAQ. This CDR3 is CASSPEQMGGNTIYF. The CDR3 coding sequence is TGTGCCAGCAGCCCCGAACAAATGGGCGGAAACACCATATATTTT. Full variable domain (remainder filled in from reference TRBV7-6 and TRBJ1-3): GAGVSQSPRYKVTKRGQDVALRCDPISGHVSLYWYRQALGQGPEFLTYFNYEAQQDKSGLPNDRFSAERPEGSISTLTIQRTEQRDSAMYRCASSPEQMGGNTIYFGEGSWLTVV.

The chain links TRBV7-2 to TRBJ2-7, with 11 bases fitting TRBD1. V shed 5 bases, J shed 3 bases, and the junction held 6 bases outside the gene matches. This CDR3 region has 15 residues. CDR1 and CDR2 from the germline V gene are SGHTA and FQGNSA. Here the CDR3 reads CASSPWGTGGYEQYF. CDR3 bases: TGTGCCAGCAGCCCCTGGGGGACAGGGGGCTACGAGCAGTACTTC.

The CDR3 nucleotides are TGTGCCAGTAGAGGGACTGCGCAGTATTTT. It encodes CASRGTAQYF. J is TRBJ2-3 and V is TRBV19; tentatively, D is TRBD2 (6 bases). V was clipped by 6 bases and J by 10 bases, with 8 bases between them. Germline CDR1 reads LNHDA; CDR2 reads SQIVND (reference sequence). The CDR3 is 10 residues long.

V usage is TRBV7-3 and J usage is TRBJ2-5; TRBD2 agrees at 8 bases. Germline loops: CDR1 SGHTA, CDR2 FQGTGA. V dropped 6 bases and J dropped 4; count of bases not matched to a gene: 4. The CDR3 sequence is 13 residues long. In DNA, the CDR3 is TGTGCCAGCAGAGCAACTAGCGGAGAGACCCAGTACTTC. Translated: CASRATSGETQYF.

The sample holds a few counts of this clone. The V gene is TRBV2, the J gene TRBJ1-2; D remains ambiguous. The CDR3 totals 12 residues. The germline V gene encodes CDR1 SNHLY and CDR2 FYNNEI. Trimming took 8 bases from V and 2 from J, leaving 9 bases between them. CDR3 nucleotides: TGTGCCAGCTCCGGACGGAACTATGGCTACACCTTC. Its translation: CASSGRNYGYTF.

This chain uses TRBV4-3 with TRBJ1-1; D gene uncertain. V gave up 5 bases and J gave up 3 bases, with 16 bases separating them. Per the germline V gene, CDR1 is LGHNA and CDR2 is YSLEER. This CDR3 spans 15 amino acids. This chain's CDR3 is CASSTVKGRDTEAFF. CDR3 bases: TGCGCCAGCAGCACCGTCAAAGGTAGGGACACTGAAGCTTTCTTT.

The chain recombines TRBV4-1 with TRBJ2-5, with D tentatively TRBD1 or TRBD2 (6 bases each). V lost 2 bases and J lost 4, with 17 bases in between. Germline V gene data show CDR1 as MGHRA and CDR2 as YSYEKL. This CDR3 has 16 amino acids. DNA of the CDR3: TGCGCCAGCAGCCAAAGGGGGGACGTGGGGACAGAGACCCAGTACTTC. This encodes CASSQRGDVGTETQYF.

The chain recombines TRBV4-3 with TRBJ2-7; TRBD1 might be the D (6 bases). Trimming removed 1 base from V and 5 bases from J, with 15 bases in between. In germline, CDR1 is LGHNA, CDR2 YSLEER. There are 15 residues in the CDR3. CDR3 nucleotide sequence: TGCGCCAGCAGCCAAGGTGAGCAGGGGTACCACGAGCAGTACTTC. Encoded protein: CASSQGEQGYHEQYF.

This CDR3 is CASSSIGGRSTDTQYF. The CDR3, as DNA: TGTGCCAGCAGCTCCATTGGCGGGAGGTCCACAGATACGCAGTATTTT. The chain combines TRBV7-2 with TRBJ2-3; 8 bases map to TRBD2. The germline gives CDR1 SGHTA, CDR2 FQGNSA. The V and J ends lost 4 bases and 2 bases, in that order; junction bases with no gene match: 8. The CDR3 is made up of 16 amino acids. Full variable domain (missing parts from reference TRBV7-2 and TRBJ2-3): GAGVSQSPSNKVTEKGKDVELRCDPISGHTALYWYRQSLGQGLEFLIYFQGNSAPDKSGLPSDRFSAERTGGSVSTLTIQRTQQEDSAVYLCASSSIGGRSTDTQYFGPGTRLTVL.

The chain recombines TRBV11-2 with TRBJ2-7; 10 bases match TRBD1. V trimming: 1 base; J trimming: 4 bases; junction bases outside the gene matches: 1. CDR1 and CDR2 from the germline V gene are SGHAT and FQNNGV. The CDR3 loop spans 14 amino acids. The CDR3 nucleotides read TGTGCCAGCAGCTTAGGGGGACAGGGGTACGAGCAGTACTTC. Encoded protein: CASSLGGQGYEQYF.

This clone was seen more than once but under ten times. CDR3 DNA sequence: TGCGCCAGCAGCCAAGATTCTTCATCAGGGGGCACGTACATTCAGTACTTC. Protein product: CASSQDSSSGGTYIQYF. The chain couples TRBV4-3 to TRBJ2-4, with 8 bases aligning to TRBD1. This CDR3 contains 17 residues. The germline V gene encodes CDR1 LGHNA and CDR2 YSLEER. The trim removed 0 bases at V and 8 bases at J, leaving 12 bases unmatched.

With respect to this clone: This specimen includes other DNA sequences encoding the same CDR3. J is TRBJ2-3 and V is TRBV6-4, with 12 bases aligning to TRBD2. Trimming cost V 3 bases and J 6 bases; bases outside gene matches: 4. CDR3 size: 15 residues. Germline V lookup: CDR1 MRHNA, CDR2 SNTAGT. Here the CDR3 reads CASSDSSGGADTQYF. The CDR3, as DNA: TGTGCCAGCAGTGATTCTAGCGGGGGGGCGGATACGCAGTATTTT.

This clone showed up just once. V and J are TRBV5-1 and TRBJ1-6, with 9 nucleotides matching TRBD1. The CDR3 covers 15 residues. The V and J ends lost 3 bases and 7 bases, in that order; junction bases with no gene match: 5. The germline V gene encodes CDR1 SGHRS and CDR2 YFSETQ. For the CDR3, the DNA is TGCGCCAGCAGCTCCGGGGACAGGGCGAATTCACCCCTCCACTTT. This encodes CASSSGDRANSPLHF.